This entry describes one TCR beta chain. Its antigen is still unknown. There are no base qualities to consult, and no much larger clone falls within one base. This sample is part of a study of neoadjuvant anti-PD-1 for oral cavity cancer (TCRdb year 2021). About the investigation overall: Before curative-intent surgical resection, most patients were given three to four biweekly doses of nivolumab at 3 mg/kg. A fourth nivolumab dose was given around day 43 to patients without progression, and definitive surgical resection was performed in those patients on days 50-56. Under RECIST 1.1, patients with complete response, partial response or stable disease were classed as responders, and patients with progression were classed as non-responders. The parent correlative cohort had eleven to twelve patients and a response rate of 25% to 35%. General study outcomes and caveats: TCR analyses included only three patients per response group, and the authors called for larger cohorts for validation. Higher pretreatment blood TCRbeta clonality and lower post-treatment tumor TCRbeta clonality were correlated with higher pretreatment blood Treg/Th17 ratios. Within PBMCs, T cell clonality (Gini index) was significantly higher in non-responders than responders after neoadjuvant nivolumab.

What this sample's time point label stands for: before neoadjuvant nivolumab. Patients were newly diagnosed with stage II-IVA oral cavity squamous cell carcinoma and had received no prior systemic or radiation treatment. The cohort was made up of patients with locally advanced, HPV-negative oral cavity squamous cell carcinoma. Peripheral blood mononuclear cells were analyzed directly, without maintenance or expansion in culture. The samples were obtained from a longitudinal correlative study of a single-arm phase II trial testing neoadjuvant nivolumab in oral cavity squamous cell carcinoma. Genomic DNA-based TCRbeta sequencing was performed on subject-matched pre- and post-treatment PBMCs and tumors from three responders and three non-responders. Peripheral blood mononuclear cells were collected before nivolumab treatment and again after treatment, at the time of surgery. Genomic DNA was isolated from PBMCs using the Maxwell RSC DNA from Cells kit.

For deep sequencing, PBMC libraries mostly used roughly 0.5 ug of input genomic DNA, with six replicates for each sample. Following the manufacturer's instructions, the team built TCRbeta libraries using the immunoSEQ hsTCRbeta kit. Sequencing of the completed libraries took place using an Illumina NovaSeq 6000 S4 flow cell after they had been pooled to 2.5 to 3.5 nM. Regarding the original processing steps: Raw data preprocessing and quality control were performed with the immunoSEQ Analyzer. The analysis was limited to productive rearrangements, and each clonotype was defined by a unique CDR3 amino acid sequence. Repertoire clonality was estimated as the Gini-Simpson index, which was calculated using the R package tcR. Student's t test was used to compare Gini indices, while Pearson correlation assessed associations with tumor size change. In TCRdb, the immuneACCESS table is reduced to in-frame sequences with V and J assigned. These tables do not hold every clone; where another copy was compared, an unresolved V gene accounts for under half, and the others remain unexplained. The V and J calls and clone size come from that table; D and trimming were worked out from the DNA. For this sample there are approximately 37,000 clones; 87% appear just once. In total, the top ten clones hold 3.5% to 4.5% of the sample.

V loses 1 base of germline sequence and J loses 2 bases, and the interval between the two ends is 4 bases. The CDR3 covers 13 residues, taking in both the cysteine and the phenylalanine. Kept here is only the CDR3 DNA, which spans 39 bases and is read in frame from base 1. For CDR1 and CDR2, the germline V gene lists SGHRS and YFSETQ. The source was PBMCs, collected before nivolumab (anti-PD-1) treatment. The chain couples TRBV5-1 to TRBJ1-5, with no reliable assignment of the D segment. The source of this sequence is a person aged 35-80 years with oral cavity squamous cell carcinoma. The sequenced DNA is TGCGCCAGCAGCTTGCAGGGCAATCAGCCCCAGCATTTT. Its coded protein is CASSLQGNQPQHF.